These 4 T cell receptor beta chains were sequenced from one sample in a study of T cells in Graves' hyperthyroidism and ophthalmopathy. From RNA transcripts, TCR beta CDR3 regions were amplified. With the HTBI primer set, the TCR CDR3 went through a first round of RT-PCR. TCRdb processed the multiplex PCR reads anew with MiXCR; each CDR3 protein has one entry. This repertoire shows roughly 840,000 distinct CDR3 sequences, 38% found once; its top ten account for more than 7%. Sequencing used blood. Receptors originate from a man aged 18-30 years with Graves' hyperthyroidism.

This clonotype has a handful of counts. V usage is TRBV14 and J usage is TRBJ1-4; tentative D call: TRBD1 (5 bases). V lost 0 bases, J lost 8 bases, and 13 bases lay in between. From germline, CDR1 is SGHDN and CDR2 FVKESK. CDR3 size: 15 residues. Written as DNA, the CDR3 is TGTGCCAGCAGCCAAGATTATATTTCAGGGGAAAAACTGTTTTTT. The encoded protein is CASSQDYISGEKLFF.

CDR3 in amino acids: CASSPEHGSVNTEAFF. CDR3 nucleotide sequence: TGTGCCAGCAGCCCCGAACACGGCTCGGTGAACACTGAAGCTTTCTTT. The rearrangement joins TRBV7-8 to TRBJ1-1, with no clear D. V gave up 5 bases and J gave up 0 bases, with 16 bases separating them. Germline V gene sequence: CDR1 SGHVS, CDR2 FQNEAQ. This CDR3 comprises 16 residues.

Worth noting for this clonotype: The CDR3 does not end in the conserved phenylalanine or tryptophan, so this is likely a read error. The DNA is left out, because the CDR3 cannot be placed on it with certainty; the CDR3 is given as TCRdb lists it. The chain employs TRBV11-2 and TRBJ1-3; the D call in the table, TRBD1, was not verified against the DNA. The CDR3 spans 9 residues, counting both ends. Germline V lookup: CDR1 SGHAT, CDR2 FQNNGV. The chain's CDR3 is CASSLMGRT.

The J gene is TRBJ2-5, the V gene TRBV12-3 or TRBV12-4, with D uncertain. Trimming pared 5 bases from V and 4 bases from J, leaving 11 bases between. The CDR3 contains 13 residues. CDR3: CASSPDEGETQYF. The CDR3 region has the DNA TGTGCCAGCAGTCCCGACGAAGGAGAGACCCAGTACTTC.